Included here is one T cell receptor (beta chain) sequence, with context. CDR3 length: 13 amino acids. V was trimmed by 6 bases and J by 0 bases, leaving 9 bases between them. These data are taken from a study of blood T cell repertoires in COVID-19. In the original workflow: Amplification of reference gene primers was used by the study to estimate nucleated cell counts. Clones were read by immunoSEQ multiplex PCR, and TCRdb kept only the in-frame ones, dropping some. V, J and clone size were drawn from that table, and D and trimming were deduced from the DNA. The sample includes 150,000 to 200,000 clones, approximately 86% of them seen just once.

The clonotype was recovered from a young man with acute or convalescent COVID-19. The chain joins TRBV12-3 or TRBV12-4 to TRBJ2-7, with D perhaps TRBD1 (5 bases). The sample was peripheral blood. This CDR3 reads CASSRDSSYEQYF. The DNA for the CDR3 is TGTGCCAGCAGCCGTGACAGCTCCTACGAGCAGTACTTC.